This T cell receptor beta chain was sequenced for a study of T cells in Graves' hyperthyroidism and ophthalmopathy. Germline values: CDR1 DFQATT, CDR2 SNEGSKA (reference sequence). CDR3 length: 16 amino acids. With V trimmed by 0 bases and J by 6 bases, 9 bases remained unmatched. This clonotype has a count of ten or more. The investigators amplified TCR beta CDR3 regions from RNA transcripts. TCR CDR3 underwent first-round RT-PCR with the HTBI primer set. TCRdb called the multiplex PCR reads again in MiXCR, with one record for every CDR3 protein. The table shows about 350,000 distinct CDR3 sequences, with approximately 19% occurring only once.

Sample: blood. The sequence derives from a young woman with Graves' hyperthyroidism. This chain links TRBV20-1 with TRBJ1-5; 9 nucleotides match TRBD1. The CDR3 region is CSARDPTGGNGQPQHF. The CDR3 DNA follows: TGCAGTGCTAGAGACCCTACAGGGGGCAACGGTCAGCCCCAGCATTTT.